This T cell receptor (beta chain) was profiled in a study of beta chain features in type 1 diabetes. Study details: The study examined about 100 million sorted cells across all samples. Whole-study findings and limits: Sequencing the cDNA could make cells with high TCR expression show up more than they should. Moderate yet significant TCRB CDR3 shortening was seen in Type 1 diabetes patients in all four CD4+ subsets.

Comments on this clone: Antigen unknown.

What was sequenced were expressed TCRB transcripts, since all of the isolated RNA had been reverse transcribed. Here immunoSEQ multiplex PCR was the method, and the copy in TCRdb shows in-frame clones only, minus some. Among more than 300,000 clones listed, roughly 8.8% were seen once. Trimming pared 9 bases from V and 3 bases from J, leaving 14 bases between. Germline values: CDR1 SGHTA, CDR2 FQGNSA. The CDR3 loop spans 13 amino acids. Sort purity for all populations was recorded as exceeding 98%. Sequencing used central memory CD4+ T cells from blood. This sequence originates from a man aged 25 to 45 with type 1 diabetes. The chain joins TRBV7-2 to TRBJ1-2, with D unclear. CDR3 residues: CARGLGGDYGYTF. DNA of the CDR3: TGTGCCAGAGGGTTGGGAGGCGACTATGGCTACACCTTC.